A single T cell receptor beta chain is shown here with its context. This specimen belongs to a study of blood T cell repertoires in COVID-19. Overall study: The analysed material was cDNA or gDNA that came from T cells, B-cell-depleted T cells, or PBMCs.

V was clipped by 6 bases and J by 7 bases, with 9 bases between them. The CDR3 is made up of 12 amino acids. Germline CDR1 MGHDK, CDR2 SYGVNS. Authors' processing steps: From reference gene primer amplification, estimates of nucleated cell counts were derived. Repertoires were generated with immunoSEQ multiplex PCR, while TCRdb's copy carries only in-frame clones and drops some. V and J calls and clone size are as listed in that table; D and trimming were resolved from the DNA. The sample yields 80,000 or so clones, 85% seen once. While infection was still active, Seattle patients were enrolled and then followed longitudinally.

The chain is built from TRBV25-1 and TRBJ1-4; D gene uncertain. The receptor's source is a man between 45 and 60 years old with COVID-19, enrolled during active disease. The sample comprised peripheral blood. This CDR3 reads CASSPGTEKLFF. The CDR3 coding sequence is TGTGCCAGCAGCCCGGGTACTGAAAAACTGTTTTTT.